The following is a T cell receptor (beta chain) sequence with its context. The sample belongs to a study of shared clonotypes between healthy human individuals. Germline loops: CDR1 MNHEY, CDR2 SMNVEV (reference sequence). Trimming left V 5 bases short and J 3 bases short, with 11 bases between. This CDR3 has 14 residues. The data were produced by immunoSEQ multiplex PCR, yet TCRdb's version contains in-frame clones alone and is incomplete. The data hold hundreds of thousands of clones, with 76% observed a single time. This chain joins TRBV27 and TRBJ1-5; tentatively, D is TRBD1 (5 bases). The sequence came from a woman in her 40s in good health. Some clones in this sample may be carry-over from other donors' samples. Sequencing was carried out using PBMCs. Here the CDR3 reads CASSARQSNQPQHF. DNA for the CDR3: TGTGCCAGCAGTGCAAGACAGTCCAATCAGCCCCAGCATTTT.